The following is a T cell receptor beta chain sequence with its context. Antigen: not known. Autoimmune disease history or systemic immunosuppression disqualified patients. These data originate in a study of OX40 agonist ivuxolimab in advanced cancers. Study results and limitations: Part of the nonresponder group also had normalized T-cell clonal expansion that was low. In general, CD8+ T cells held more expanded clones than CD4+ did, on average.

Assay used: immunoSEQ multiplex PCR; TCRdb lists only in-frame clones, some missing. The sample has approximately 99,000 clones; roughly 95% are singletons. With 4 bases removed from V and 4 bases from J, the gap between germline ends came to 11 bases. The V gene's germline CDR1 is SNHLY and CDR2 FYNNEI. The CDR3 length is 13 residues. The rearrangement joins TRBV2 to TRBJ2-7; perhaps TRBD2 as D (5 bases). Sample: CD4+ or CD8+ T cells sorted from blood, taken in a trial of the OX40 agonist ivuxolimab. The receptor comes from an adult with an advanced solid tumor such as melanoma, head and neck, liver or kidney cancer. This chain's CDR3 is CASSAPGNYEQYF. The DNA of the CDR3 is TGTGCCAGCAGTGCTCCGGGGAATTACGAGCAGTACTTC.